This T cell receptor beta chain was captured in a study of OX40 agonist ivuxolimab in advanced cancers. As for the study in general: Subjects had a mean age of roughly 60 years, with a range of 23 to 79; around 80% were male.

Germline-derived CDR1 and CDR2 are LNHDA and SQIVND (reference sequence). The CDR3 spans 13 residues. V lost 10 bases and J lost 5, with 15 bases in between. Patients with autoimmune history or systemic immunosuppression were excluded. Measured with immunoSEQ multiplex PCR; TCRdb has only the in-frame clones, and not every one. This sample has some 25,000 clones, with 79% found just once. The chain couples TRBV19 to TRBJ2-1, with D tentatively TRBD2 (7 bases). This receptor was taken from an adult with an advanced solid tumor such as melanoma, head and neck, liver or kidney cancer. The source was CD4+ or CD8+ T cells sorted from blood, collected in a trial of the OX40 agonist ivuxolimab. As DNA, the CDR3 is TGTGCCACGGGTAGGGGGGGCCACAATGAGCAGTTCTTC. This gives the protein CATGRGGHNEQFF.